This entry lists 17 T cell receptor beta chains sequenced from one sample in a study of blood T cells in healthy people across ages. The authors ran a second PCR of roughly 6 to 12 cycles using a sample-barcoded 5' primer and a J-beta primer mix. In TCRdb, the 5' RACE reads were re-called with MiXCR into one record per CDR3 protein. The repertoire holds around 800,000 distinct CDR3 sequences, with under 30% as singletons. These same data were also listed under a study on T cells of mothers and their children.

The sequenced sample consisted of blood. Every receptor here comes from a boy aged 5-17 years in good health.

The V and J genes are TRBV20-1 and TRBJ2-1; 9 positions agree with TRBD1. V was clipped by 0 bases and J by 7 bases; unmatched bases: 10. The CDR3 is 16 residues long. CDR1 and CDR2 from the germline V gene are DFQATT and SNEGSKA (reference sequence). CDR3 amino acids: CSARDTWTGAVNEQFF. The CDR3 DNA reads TGCAGTGCTAGAGATACCTGGACAGGGGCGGTAAATGAGCAGTTCTTC.

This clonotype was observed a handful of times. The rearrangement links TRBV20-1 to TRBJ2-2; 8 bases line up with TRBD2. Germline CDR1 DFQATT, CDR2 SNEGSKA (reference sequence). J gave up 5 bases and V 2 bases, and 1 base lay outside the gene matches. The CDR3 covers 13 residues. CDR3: CSARRGGTGELFF. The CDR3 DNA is TGCAGTGCTAGACGGGGGGGTACCGGGGAGCTGTTTTTT.

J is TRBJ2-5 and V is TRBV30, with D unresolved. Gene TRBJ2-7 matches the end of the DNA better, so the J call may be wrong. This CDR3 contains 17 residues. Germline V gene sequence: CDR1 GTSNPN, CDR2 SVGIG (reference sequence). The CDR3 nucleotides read TGTGCCTGGAGTAACGGATTATTTCGACGGAGCTCCTACGAGCAGTACTTC. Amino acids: CAWSNGLFRRSSYEQYF.

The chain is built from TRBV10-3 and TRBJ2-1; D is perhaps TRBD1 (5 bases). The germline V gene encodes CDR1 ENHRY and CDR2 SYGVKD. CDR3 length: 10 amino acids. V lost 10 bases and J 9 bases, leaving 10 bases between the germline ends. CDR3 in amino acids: CATQGGEQFF. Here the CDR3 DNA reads TGTGCCACCCAGGGTGGTGAGCAGTTCTTC.

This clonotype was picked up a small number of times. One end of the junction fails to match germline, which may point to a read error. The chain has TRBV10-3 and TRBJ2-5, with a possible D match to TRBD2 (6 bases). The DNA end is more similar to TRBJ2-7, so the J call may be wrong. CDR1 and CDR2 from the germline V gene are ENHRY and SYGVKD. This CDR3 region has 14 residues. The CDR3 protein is CAITGTFLSYEQYF. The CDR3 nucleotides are TGTGCTATCACCGGGACTTTCCTCTCCTACGAGCAGTACTTC.

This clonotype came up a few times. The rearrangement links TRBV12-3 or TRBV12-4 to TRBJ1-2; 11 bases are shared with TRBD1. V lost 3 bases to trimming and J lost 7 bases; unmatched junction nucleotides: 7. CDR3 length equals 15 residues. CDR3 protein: CASSLRTGGVSGYTF. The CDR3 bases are TGTGCCAGCAGTTTGCGGACAGGGGGCGTATCTGGCTACACCTTC.

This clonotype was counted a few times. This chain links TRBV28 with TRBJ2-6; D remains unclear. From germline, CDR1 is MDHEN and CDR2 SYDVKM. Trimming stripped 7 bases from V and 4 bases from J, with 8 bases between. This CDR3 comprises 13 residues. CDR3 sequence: CASNPQGANVLTF. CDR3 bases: TGTGCCAGCAACCCCCAAGGGGCCAACGTCCTGACTTTC.

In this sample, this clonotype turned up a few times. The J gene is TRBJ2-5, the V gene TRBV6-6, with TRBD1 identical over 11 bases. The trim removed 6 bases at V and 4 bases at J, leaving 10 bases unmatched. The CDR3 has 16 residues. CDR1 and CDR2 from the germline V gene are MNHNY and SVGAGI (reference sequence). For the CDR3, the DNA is TGTGCCAGCAGCGGACCCCGAGGGACAGGGGGAGAGACCCAGTACTTC. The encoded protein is CASSGPRGTGGETQYF.

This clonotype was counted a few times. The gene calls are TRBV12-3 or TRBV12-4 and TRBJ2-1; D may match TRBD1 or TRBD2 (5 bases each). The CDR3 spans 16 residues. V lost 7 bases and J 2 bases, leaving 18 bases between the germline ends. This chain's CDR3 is CASTSTGTATYNEQFF. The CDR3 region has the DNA TGTGCCAGCACCTCAACCGGGACGGCGACCTACAATGAGCAGTTCTTC.

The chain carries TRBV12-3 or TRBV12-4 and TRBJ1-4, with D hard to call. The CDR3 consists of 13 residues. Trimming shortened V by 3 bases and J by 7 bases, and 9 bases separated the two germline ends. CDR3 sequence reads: CASSFADSEKLFF. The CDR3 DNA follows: TGTGCCAGCAGTTTCGCGGATTCTGAAAAACTGTTTTTT.

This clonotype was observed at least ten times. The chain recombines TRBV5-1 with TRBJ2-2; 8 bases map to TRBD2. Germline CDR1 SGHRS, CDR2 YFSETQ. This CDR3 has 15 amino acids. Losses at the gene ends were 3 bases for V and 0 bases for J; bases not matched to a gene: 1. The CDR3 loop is CASSSGGANTGELFF. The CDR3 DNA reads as TGCGCCAGCAGCTCCGGGGGGGCGAACACCGGGGAGCTGTTTTTT. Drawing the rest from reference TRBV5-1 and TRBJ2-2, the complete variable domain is KAGVTQTPRYLIKTRGQQVTLSCSPISGHRSVSWYQQTPGQGLQFLFEYFSETQRNKGNFPGRFSGRQFSNSRSEMNVSTLELGDSALYLCASSSGGANTGELFFGEGSRLTVL.

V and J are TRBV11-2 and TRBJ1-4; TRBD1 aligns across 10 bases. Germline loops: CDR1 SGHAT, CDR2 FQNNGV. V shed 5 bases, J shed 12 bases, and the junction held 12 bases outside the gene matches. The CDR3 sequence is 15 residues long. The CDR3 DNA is TGTGCCAGCAGCCCCCGGGACAGGGGTTTTGGGGAACTGTTTTTT. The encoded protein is CASSPRDRGFGELFF.

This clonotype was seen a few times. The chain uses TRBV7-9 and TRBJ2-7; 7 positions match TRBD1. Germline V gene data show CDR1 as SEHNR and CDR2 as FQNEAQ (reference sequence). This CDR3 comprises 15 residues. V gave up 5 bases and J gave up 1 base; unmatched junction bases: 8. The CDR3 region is CASSDAGTVSYEQYF. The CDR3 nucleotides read TGTGCCAGCAGCGACGCCGGGACAGTTTCCTACGAGCAGTACTTC.

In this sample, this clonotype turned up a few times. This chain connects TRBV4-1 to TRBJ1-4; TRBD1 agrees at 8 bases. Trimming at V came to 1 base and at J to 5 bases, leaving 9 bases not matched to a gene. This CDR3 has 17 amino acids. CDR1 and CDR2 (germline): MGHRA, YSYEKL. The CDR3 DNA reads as TGCGCCAGCAGCCAAGGGCATAGGGCAGGGGGCAATGAAAAACTGTTTTTT. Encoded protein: CASSQGHRAGGNEKLFF.

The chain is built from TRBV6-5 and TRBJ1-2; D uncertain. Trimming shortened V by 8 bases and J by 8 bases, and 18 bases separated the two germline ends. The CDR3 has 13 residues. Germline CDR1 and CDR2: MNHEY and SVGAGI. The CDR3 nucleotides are TGTGCCAGCTCCCTAAAGGGTTTATACGGCTACACCTTC. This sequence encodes CASSLKGLYGYTF.

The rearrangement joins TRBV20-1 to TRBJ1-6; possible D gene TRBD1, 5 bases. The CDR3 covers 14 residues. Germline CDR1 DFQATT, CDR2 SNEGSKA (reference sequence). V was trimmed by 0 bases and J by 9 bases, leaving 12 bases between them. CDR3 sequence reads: CSARDLGGASPLHF. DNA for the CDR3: TGCAGTGCTAGAGATCTGGGAGGGGCTTCACCCCTCCACTTT.

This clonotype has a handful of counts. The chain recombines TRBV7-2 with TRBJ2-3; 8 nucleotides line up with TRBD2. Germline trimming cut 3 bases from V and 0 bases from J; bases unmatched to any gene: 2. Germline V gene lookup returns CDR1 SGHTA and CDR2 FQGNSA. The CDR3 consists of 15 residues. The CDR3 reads CASSFTSGSTDTQYF. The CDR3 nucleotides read TGTGCCAGCAGCTTTACTAGCGGTAGCACAGATACGCAGTATTTT.